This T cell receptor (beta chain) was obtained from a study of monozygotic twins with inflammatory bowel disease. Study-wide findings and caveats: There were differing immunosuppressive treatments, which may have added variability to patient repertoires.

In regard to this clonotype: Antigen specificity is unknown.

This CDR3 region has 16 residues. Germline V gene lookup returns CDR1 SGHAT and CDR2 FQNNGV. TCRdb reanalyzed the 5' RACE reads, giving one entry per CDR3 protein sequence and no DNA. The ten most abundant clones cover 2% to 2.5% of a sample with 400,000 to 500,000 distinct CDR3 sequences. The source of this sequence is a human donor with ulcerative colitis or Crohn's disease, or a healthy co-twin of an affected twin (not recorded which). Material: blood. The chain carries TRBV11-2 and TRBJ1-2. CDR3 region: CASSFNNRRSNYGYTF. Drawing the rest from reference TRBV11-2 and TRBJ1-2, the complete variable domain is EAGVAQSPRYKIIEKRQSVAFWCNPISGHATLYWYQQILGQGPKLLIQFQNNGVVDDSQLPKDRFSAERLKGVDSTLKIQPAKLEDSAVYLCASSFNNRRSNYGYTFGSGTRLTVV.